The sequence of this T cell receptor beta chain was determined in a study of STAT3 mutations in large granular lymphocyte leukemia. Study conclusions and caveats: At least one immunodominant TCR beta clonotype appeared in every T-cell large granular lymphocyte leukemia patient.

This clone is a singleton in its sample. Its antigen remains unidentified. There are 15 residues in the CDR3. CDR1 SGDLS and CDR2 YYNGEE come from the germline V gene. V was cut by 0 bases and J by 1 base, with 9 bases left in between. Produced via immunoSEQ multiplex PCR; TCRdb's table is partial and in-frame only. Among about 42,000 clones listed, about 81% were seen once. V gene TRBV9 combines with J gene TRBJ2-3, with D uncertain. This clonotype was sampled from a human donor with T large granular lymphocyte leukemia. Some clones in this sample may be carry-over from other donors' samples. Sample: PBMCs. The CDR3 loop is CASSVGFSRTDTQYF. In DNA, the CDR3 is TGTGCCAGCAGCGTAGGATTTAGTCGCACAGATACGCAGTATTTT.